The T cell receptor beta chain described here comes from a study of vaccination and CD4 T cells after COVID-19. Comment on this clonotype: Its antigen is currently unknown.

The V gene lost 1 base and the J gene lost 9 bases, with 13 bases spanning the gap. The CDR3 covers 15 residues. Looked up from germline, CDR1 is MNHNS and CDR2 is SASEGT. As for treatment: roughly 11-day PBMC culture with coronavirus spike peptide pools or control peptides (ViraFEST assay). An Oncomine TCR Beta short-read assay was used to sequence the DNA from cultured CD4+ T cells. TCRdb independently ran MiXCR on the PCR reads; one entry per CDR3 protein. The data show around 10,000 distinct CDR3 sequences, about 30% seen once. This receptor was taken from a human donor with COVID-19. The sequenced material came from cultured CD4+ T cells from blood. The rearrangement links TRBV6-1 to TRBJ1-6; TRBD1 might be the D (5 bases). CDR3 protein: CASSEGTLGSSPLHF. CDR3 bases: TGTGCCAGCAGTGAAGGGACACTCGGCAGTTCACCCCTCCACTTT.